The 28 T cell receptor beta chains presented below share a single source sample, sequenced in a study of OX40 agonist ivuxolimab in advanced cancers. Receptors were amplified or captured by the immunoSEQ multiplex PCR assay. Here the immuneACCESS table is served through TCRdb, limited to in-frame sequences with V and J called. Missing clones are a known gap in these copies; in checked studies unresolved V genes cover under half, and the rest lacks a known reason. This sample gives around 50,000 clones in total; approximately 89% of them show up just once. The ten largest clones represent more than 3% of the sample. The sequencing used CD4+ or CD8+ T cells sorted from blood, collected in a trial of the OX40 agonist ivuxolimab. The receptors here all came from an adult with an advanced solid tumor such as melanoma, head and neck, liver or kidney cancer.

This rearrangement joins TRBV7-3 to TRBJ2-2, with 7 bases identical to TRBD2. Trimming took 3 bases from V and 2 from J; bases not matched to a gene: 3. The germline V gene has CDR1 SGHTA and CDR2 FQGTGA. The CDR3 has 15 amino acids. The CDR3 nucleotides read TGTGCCAGCAGCTTTGGGAGGGCAAACACCGGGGAGCTGTTTTTT. Encoded protein: CASSFGRANTGELFF.

The gene calls are TRBV11-2 and TRBJ2-1; TRBD2 matches 7 bases. CDR1 and CDR2 from the germline V gene are SGHAT and FQNNGV. V was clipped by 3 bases and J by 6 bases; unmatched bases: 2. The CDR3 is 13 residues long. The CDR3 DNA sequence: TGTGCCAGCAGCTTCAGCGGGGTCAATGAGCAGTTCTTC. It codes for CASSFSGVNEQFF.

J is TRBJ2-7 and V is TRBV6-5, with D possibly matching TRBD2 (5 bases). Germline V CDR1 and CDR2: MNHEY, SVGAGI. Trimming took off 5 bases at V and 7 bases at J, with 9 bases between the two ends. The CDR3 consists of 11 residues. In DNA form, the CDR3 reads TGTGCCAGCAGTAAACTAGGAGAGCAGTACTTC. Translating it yields CASSKLGEQYF.

The chain couples TRBV28 to TRBJ1-2; D uncertain. V was trimmed by 9 bases and J by 8 bases, leaving 16 bases between them. CDR3 size: 12 residues. Germline CDR1 is MDHEN and CDR2 is SYDVKM. The CDR3 nucleotides read TGTGCCAGTAGAGAGTCTACCCGGGGCTACACCTTC. This translates into CASRESTRGYTF.

The chain couples TRBV10-2 to TRBJ2-6; maybe TRBD1 (5 bases). Germline V gene lookup returns CDR1 WSHSY and CDR2 SAAADI. V was pared by 3 bases and J by 0 bases, with 9 bases between. This CDR3 region has 16 residues. The CDR3 DNA reads TGCGCCAGCAGTGACCAGGGTCTCTCTGGGGCCAACGTCCTGACTTTC. Protein sequence: CASSDQGLSGANVLTF.

This chain uses TRBV6-6 with TRBJ2-5; 7 positions match TRBD2. The CDR3 is 15 residues long. J was trimmed by 4 bases and V by 6 bases; bases with no gene match: 11. CDR1 is MNHNY and CDR2 is SVGAGI in the germline V gene (reference sequence). The CDR3 is CASSERLAVGETQYF. CDR3 coding DNA: TGTGCCAGCAGCGAGAGACTAGCCGTGGGAGAGACCCAGTACTTC.

Remarks on this clone: Other DNA sequences in the sample encode the same CDR3. The V call is TRBV7-9, the J call TRBJ2-1; 7 bases match TRBD2. There are 17 residues in the CDR3. After removal of 1 base from V and 1 base from J, the junction contained 7 bases not matched to a gene. Looked up from germline, CDR1 is SEHNR and CDR2 is FQNEAQ (reference sequence). The CDR3 loop is CASSLGTRLSSYNEQFF. CDR3 sequence (DNA): TGTGCCAGCAGCTTAGGGACTAGGCTGAGTTCCTACAATGAGCAGTTCTTC.

This rearrangement joins TRBV10-3 to TRBJ2-4; D remains unclear. Germline V gene sequence: CDR1 ENHRY, CDR2 SYGVKD. The CDR3 contains 17 residues. Trimming took 0 bases from V and 1 from J, leaving 13 bases between them. The CDR3 DNA reads as TGTGCCATCAGTGAGTCTGGCGGAGATTTGGCCAAAAACATTCAGTACTTC. Protein: CAISESGGDLAKNIQYF.

This chain connects TRBV10-3 to TRBJ2-3; D may be TRBD2 (6 bases). Trimming removed 4 bases at V and 0 bases at J, with 11 bases between. The germline V gene encodes CDR1 ENHRY and CDR2 SYGVKD. The CDR3 spans 15 residues. CDR3 DNA: TGTGCCATCAGTGGGCCAGGGACTAGCACAGATACGCAGTATTTT. Translation gives CAISGPGTSTDTQYF.

This sequence joins TRBV7-3 and TRBJ1-1, with D maybe TRBD1 (6 bases). The germline gives CDR1 SGHTA, CDR2 FQGTGA. The ends were cut back, 5 bases at V and 1 base at J, with 11 bases in the middle. CDR3 size: 14 residues. CDR3 in DNA: TGTGCCAGCAGCCGGGACATCAAGAACACTGAAGCTTTCTTT. Its translation: CASSRDIKNTEAFF.

J is TRBJ2-3 and V is TRBV6-6; no clear D gene. Trimming stripped 6 bases from V and 0 bases from J, with 10 bases between. This CDR3 has 14 amino acids. Germline CDR1 MNHNY, CDR2 SVGAGI (reference sequence). CDR3 nucleotide sequence: TGTGCCAGCAGCCCACATGAAAGCACAGATACGCAGTATTTT. Its protein is CASSPHESTDTQYF.

The gene calls are TRBV12-5 and TRBJ2-2; either TRBD1 or TRBD2 may fit D (5 bases each). Trimming removed 7 bases at V and 4 bases at J, with 16 bases between. The CDR3 length is 15 residues. Germline V gives CDR1 LGHNT, CDR2 FRNRAP. For the CDR3, the DNA is TGTGCTAGTGCCCAAGCGGTAGGGGTCACCGGGGAGCTGTTTTTT. This encodes CASAQAVGVTGELFF.

The rearrangement joins TRBV5-8 to TRBJ2-5; D may be TRBD1 (6 bases). The germline V gene encodes CDR1 SGHTS and CDR2 YDEGEE. The CDR3 spans 13 residues. Trimming took 4 bases from V and 5 from J, leaving 12 bases between them. The CDR3 nucleotides read TGTGCCAGCAGCAGACAGGCTGACGAGACCCAGTACTTC. Protein sequence: CASSRQADETQYF.

Only one count was recorded for this clone. V gene TRBV28 combines with J gene TRBJ1-5; TRBD1 might be the D (6 bases). The CDR3 covers 15 residues. V was cut by 5 bases and J by 6 bases, with 17 bases left in between. CDR1 is MDHEN and CDR2 is SYDVKM in the germline V gene. CDR3 in amino acids: CASSVGGGGGQPQHF. The CDR3 region has the DNA TGTGCCAGCAGTGTTGGGGGGGGCGGAGGTCAGCCCCAGCATTTT.

This chain connects TRBV27 to TRBJ2-5, with D perhaps TRBD1 or TRBD2 (8 bases each). Trimming took 5 bases from V and 7 from J, leaving 20 bases between them. The CDR3 loop spans 15 amino acids. Germline-derived CDR1 and CDR2 are MNHEY and SMNVEV (reference sequence). Here the CDR3 DNA reads TGTGCCAGCAGTCCTGCGGACAGGGCGGGAGGGACCCAGTACTTC. Amino acid sequence: CASSPADRAGGTQYF.

This chain links TRBV7-6 with TRBJ2-5; D gene uncertain. The last part of the DNA fits TRBJ2-7 better; the J call may be wrong. This CDR3 contains 14 residues. In germline, CDR1 is SGHVS, CDR2 FNYEAQ. DNA of the CDR3: TGTGCCAGCAGCTTAAACCCTACCTTTTACGAGCAGTACTTC. It encodes CASSLNPTFYEQYF.

The chain is built from TRBV18 and TRBJ2-1; TRBD2 aligns across 7 bases. Germline lookup yields CDR1 KGHSH and CDR2 LQKENI. V lost 0 bases, J lost 5 bases, and 7 bases stayed unmatched. The CDR3 totals 16 residues. As DNA, the CDR3 is TGTGCCAGCTCACCACCTCGTCGGGGGAGGGACAATGAGCAGTTCTTC. The encoded protein is CASSPPRRGRDNEQFF.

The V call is TRBV7-8, the J call TRBJ1-4, with unresolved D. This CDR3 is built from 14 residues. Germline V CDR1 and CDR2: SGHVS, FQNEAQ. Between the trimmed V and J ends, which lost 1 base and 7 bases, there was a span of 10 bases. The CDR3 is CASSLGMGGEKLFF. The DNA of the CDR3 is TGTGCCAGCAGCTTAGGGATGGGAGGTGAAAAACTGTTTTTT.

The CDR3 DNA is TGTGCCAGCTCACCAGGGGAGGGGGCTGGCGGCTACACCTTC. Its translation is CASSPGEGAGGYTF. The chain joins TRBV18 to TRBJ1-2; TRBD1 aligns across 7 bases. The CDR3 is made up of 14 amino acids. Trimming cost V 2 bases and J 8 bases; bases outside gene matches: 8. Germline V gene lookup returns CDR1 KGHSH and CDR2 LQKENI.

In DNA form, the CDR3 reads TGTGCCAGCAGCGTAGACAGGGCCCCCCCTCCTGGGGCCAACGTCCTGACTTTC. Its protein product is CASSVDRAPPPGANVLTF. The chain links TRBV7-9 to TRBJ2-6; 7 bases align to TRBD1. Germline assignment: CDR1 SEHNR and CDR2 FQNEAQ (reference sequence). V gave up 5 bases and J gave up 2 bases; unmatched junction bases: 12. CDR3 length: 18 amino acids.

The chain joins TRBV20-1 to TRBJ2-2; D gene uncertain. Germline-derived CDR1 and CDR2 are DFQATT and SNEGSKA (reference sequence). Trimming removed 3 bases from V and 7 bases from J, with 6 bases in between. The CDR3 totals 11 residues. The CDR3 DNA follows: TGCAGTGCTAGGTTGAACGGGGAGCTGTTTTTT. Protein product: CSARLNGELFF.

This clone was picked up one time. V and J are TRBV6-5 and TRBJ2-2, with a tentative D call TRBD1 (6 bases). CDR1 MNHEY and CDR2 SVGAGI come from the germline V gene. This CDR3 spans 14 amino acids. V lost 8 bases and J 1 base, leaving 11 bases between the germline ends. CDR3 nucleotides: TGTGCCAGCCATAACAGGGTGAACACCGGGGAGCTGTTTTTT. Protein: CASHNRVNTGELFF.

The J gene is TRBJ2-7, the V gene TRBV6-5; no firm D call. From germline, CDR1 is MNHEY and CDR2 SVGAGI. V was trimmed by 0 bases and J by 2 bases, leaving 8 bases between them. The CDR3 is 14 amino acids. The CDR3 loop reads CASSYSLMTYEQYF. Here the CDR3 DNA reads TGTGCCAGCAGTTACTCCCTCATGACCTACGAGCAGTACTTC.

The genes are TRBV6-5 and TRBJ2-7; 8 bases align to TRBD1. The germline V gene has CDR1 MNHEY and CDR2 SVGAGI. This CDR3 comprises 14 residues. The ends lost 5 bases at V and 4 bases at J; junction bases unmatched: 7. The CDR3 reads CASSKRTGYYEQYF. Here the CDR3 DNA reads TGTGCCAGCAGTAAACGGACAGGGTATTACGAGCAGTACTTC.

This chain links TRBV2 with TRBJ2-1; 9 bases are shared with TRBD2. Germline CDR1 reads SNHLY; CDR2 reads FYNNEI. V lost 6 bases, J lost 1 base, and 4 bases stayed unmatched. This CDR3 comprises 15 residues. The CDR3 is CASRLTSGSYNEQFF. The CDR3 region has the DNA TGTGCCAGCAGGCTGACTAGCGGATCCTACAATGAGCAGTTCTTC.

The DNA of the CDR3 is TGCGCCAGCAGTCGGGACAGTCCCTATAATTCACCCCTCCACTTT. Protein sequence: CASSRDSPYNSPLHF. This chain links TRBV5-1 with TRBJ1-6; TRBD1 matches 7 bases. Per the germline V gene, CDR1 is SGHRS and CDR2 is YFSETQ. This CDR3 region has 15 residues. J lost 2 bases, V lost 5 bases, and 4 bases had no gene match.

The chain employs TRBV4-1 and TRBJ2-7, with 8 bases fitting TRBD1. The CDR3 totals 15 residues. The ends lost 4 bases at V and 4 bases at J; junction bases unmatched: 9. Germline V gene data show CDR1 as MGHRA and CDR2 as YSYEKL. This CDR3 reads CASSPGQGALYEQYF. The CDR3 coding sequence is TGCGCCAGCAGCCCTGGGCAGGGGGCTTTATACGAGCAGTACTTC.

The chain couples TRBV11-3 to TRBJ2-5, with 11 bases lining up with TRBD2. The germline CDR1 and CDR2 sequences are SGHNT and YENEEA. CDR3 length equals 15 residues. The trim removed 1 base at V and 4 bases at J, leaving 2 bases unmatched. In DNA form, the CDR3 reads TGTGCCAGCAGCTTAGGCACTAGCGGGAGAGAGACCCAGTACTTC. This encodes CASSLGTSGRETQYF.